The 9 T cell receptor beta chains given below trace back to one sample, sequenced in a study of chemoradiotherapy in HPV16-positive cancers. Using immunoSEQ multiplex PCR, the repertoire was profiled, and TCRdb retains in-frame clones only, with some absent. The sample gives 9,500 to 15,000 clones, around nine tenths of which show up once; about 2.5% is in the top ten. Sequences were derived from blood, sampled from a patient who underwent chemoradiotherapy. The receptors were sampled from a human donor with HPV-associated anogenital cancer.

The chain employs TRBV7-2 and TRBJ2-5, with a weak D call TRBD2 (6 bases). The CDR3 sequence is 11 residues long. The V end lost 11 bases, the J end lost 2 bases, and 9 bases lay between the germline ends. From germline, CDR1 is SGHTA and CDR2 FQGNSA. The CDR3 spells CASRGQETQYF. CDR3 in DNA: TGTGCCTCCCGGGGGCAAGAGACCCAGTACTTC.

The chain has TRBV5-1 and TRBJ2-1; a possible D gene is TRBD2 (5 bases). Germline V gene data show CDR1 as SGHRS and CDR2 as YFSETQ. Trimming removed 4 bases at V and 2 bases at J, with 13 bases between. This CDR3 is built from 15 residues. The CDR3 nucleotides are TGCGCCAGCAGCACTGCCGGGGTACCCTACAATGAGCAGTTCTTC. Translating gives CASSTAGVPYNEQFF.

This clone was seen a few times. J is TRBJ2-7 and V is TRBV18; TRBD1 might be the D (6 bases). Germline values: CDR1 KGHSH, CDR2 LQKENI. The V end lost 4 bases, the J end lost 2 bases, and 18 bases lay between the germline ends. This CDR3 has 16 residues. The CDR3 DNA reads as TGTGCCAGCTCACAGCTGACAGGCTCGGCCACCTACGAGCAGTACTTC. This codes for CASSQLTGSATYEQYF.

The chain links TRBV10-3 to TRBJ2-3; D perhaps matches TRBD1 (6 bases). Germline CDR1 ENHRY, CDR2 SYGVKD. V lost 5 bases, J lost 0 bases, and 18 bases lay in between. The CDR3 totals 17 residues. The CDR3 protein is CAISTVGAGASTDTQYF. The CDR3 DNA reads as TGTGCCATCAGTACTGTTGGGGCAGGGGCCAGCACAGATACGCAGTATTTT.

V gene TRBV9 combines with J gene TRBJ1-2; D gene uncertain. Germline V gene data show CDR1 as SGDLS and CDR2 as YYNGEE. The length of the CDR3 is 14 residues. The V gene lost 6 bases and the J gene lost 4 bases, with 16 bases spanning the gap. CDR3 protein: CASTAPGGFYGYTF. CDR3 in DNA: TGTGCCAGCACCGCTCCGGGAGGGTTCTATGGCTACACCTTC.

This clone was recorded only once. V and J are TRBV14 and TRBJ2-5; no clear D. Germline lookup yields CDR1 SGHDN and CDR2 FVKESK. The germline V and J ends were trimmed by 0 bases and 2 bases, with 10 bases remaining between them. This CDR3 is 15 amino acids long. CDR3 residues: CASSQDTHRQETQYF. CDR3 nucleotides: TGTGCCAGCAGCCAAGATACGCACAGACAAGAGACCCAGTACTTC. Variable domain in full (rest from reference TRBV14 and TRBJ2-5): EAGVTQFPSHSVIEKGQTVTLRCDPISGHDNLYWYRRVMGKEIKFLLHFVKESKQDESGMPNNRFLAERTGGTYSTLKVQPAELEDSGVYFCASSQDTHRQETQYFGPGTRLLVL.

This clone was detected only once. This rearrangement joins TRBV19 to TRBJ2-7, with D possibly being TRBD1 (5 bases). V gave up 1 base and J gave up 5 bases, with 15 bases separating them. CDR1 and CDR2 from the germline V gene are LNHDA and SQIVND (reference sequence). The CDR3 covers 15 residues. The CDR3 DNA reads TGTGCCAGTAGTATAGGGCGGACACGACCAGACGAGCAGTACTTC. Translating gives CASSIGRTRPDEQYF.

This chain connects TRBV7-3 to TRBJ1-1; D remains ambiguous. Trimming left V 0 bases short and J 1 base short, with 6 bases between. CDR1 is SGHTA and CDR2 is FQGTGA in the germline V gene. CDR3 length equals 14 residues. The CDR3 DNA reads as TGTGCCAGCAGCTTAACCCCGGGGAACACTGAAGCTTTCTTT. Residues: CASSLTPGNTEAFF.

V gene TRBV9 combines with J gene TRBJ2-5, with 7 bases that match TRBD1. The CDR3 runs to 16 residues. Trimming removed 4 bases from V and 0 bases from J; junction bases left unmatched: 9. Germline V gene sequence: CDR1 SGDLS, CDR2 YYNGEE. The CDR3 loop is CASSKGQTVYQETQYF. CDR3 nucleotide sequence: TGTGCCAGCAGCAAGGGACAGACCGTCTACCAAGAGACCCAGTACTTC.